The clone carrying this TCR beta chain was seen just once. The target antigen is unknown. At the DNA level, this CDR3 is encoded by other sequences in the same sample as well. This CDR3 region has 15 residues. The V gene end was trimmed by 0 bases and the J gene end by 0 bases; junction bases not matched to a gene: 2. CDR1 is GTSNPN, CDR2 SVGIG, per germline (reference sequence). The primer mix had 60 Vbeta and 13 Jbeta primers. Sequenced by immunoSEQ multiplex PCR; TCRdb stores in-frame clones only, minus some. The data hold approximately 300,000 clones, with roughly 81% observed a single time. The sample comes from a study of cytomegalovirus exposure and HLA in healthy donors. Regarding the study as a whole: Cytomegalovirus-associated TCR beta chains were listed, numbering more than 150.

The TCR originated in a middle-aged woman in good health and CMV-seropositive. The chain combines TRBV30 with TRBJ2-1; 7 bases map to TRBD2. Material for sequencing was PBMCs. CDR3 coding DNA: TGTGCCTGGAGTGTCGGCGGGAGCTCCTACAATGAGCAGTTCTTC. Translation gives CAWSVGGSSYNEQFF.